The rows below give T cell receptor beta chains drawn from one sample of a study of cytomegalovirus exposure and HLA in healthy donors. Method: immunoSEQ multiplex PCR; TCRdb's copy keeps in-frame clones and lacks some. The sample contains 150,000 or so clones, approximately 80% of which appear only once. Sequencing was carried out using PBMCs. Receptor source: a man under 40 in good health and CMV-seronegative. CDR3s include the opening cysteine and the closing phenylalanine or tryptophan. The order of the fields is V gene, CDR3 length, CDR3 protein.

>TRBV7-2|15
CASSLGRDSGNTIYF
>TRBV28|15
CASSSRGPSNQPQHF
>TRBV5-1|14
CASSGSGRVYEQYF
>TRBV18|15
CASSPDRDLPLGYTF
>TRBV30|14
CAWSPGGRVNEQFF
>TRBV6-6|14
CASKETGKNEKLFF
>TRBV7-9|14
CASSLHGQGAAQYF
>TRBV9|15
CASSPFLQGANVLTF
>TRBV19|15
CASSIAGGLNQPQHF
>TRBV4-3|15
CASSQGGHSLIEAFF
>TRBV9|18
CASSGFLLDRGQTGELFF
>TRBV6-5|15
CASSRMTGGWEKLFF
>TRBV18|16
CASSPEAGVITYEQYF
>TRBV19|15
CASSKIAGGPYEQYF
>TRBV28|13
CATWLGQNTEAFF
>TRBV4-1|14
CASSHPTGSYEQYF
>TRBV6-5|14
CASTGQGARTEAFF
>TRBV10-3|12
CAISQGANEQFF
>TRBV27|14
CASSLAQGYQPQHF
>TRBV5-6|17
CASSLGPGGGSTDTQYF
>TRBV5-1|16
CASSSRTSGNYNEQFF
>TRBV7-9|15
CASSNRDKGNTEAFF
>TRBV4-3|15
CASSQDSGLGETQYF
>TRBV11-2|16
CASSVNPAGGGETQYF
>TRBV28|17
CASSSLASGGGTGELFF
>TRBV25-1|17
CASSSGTGLSGANVLTF
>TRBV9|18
CASSVVRYRGRKGHEQYF
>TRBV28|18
CASSPSDRGPSGELEQYF
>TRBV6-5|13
CASSDTGTRVEFF
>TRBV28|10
CASAGTRESF
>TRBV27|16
CASIKGGRTSTDTQYF
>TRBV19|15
CASSIMAVPTDTQYF
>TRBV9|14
CASSPREGFQPQHF
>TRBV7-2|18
CASSFSHRNTGSNQPQHF
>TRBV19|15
CASSIDRQVPYEQYF
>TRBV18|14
CASSPPDSSYEQYF
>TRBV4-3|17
CASSRILAGGDTGELFF
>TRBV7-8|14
CASSFVIANYGYTF
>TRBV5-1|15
CASSSRLAGYNEQFF
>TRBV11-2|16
CASSLDPAVNTGELFF
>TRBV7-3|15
CASSSGQGGLDTQYF